This T cell receptor (beta chain) was recorded in a study of blood T cell repertoires in COVID-19. Study in general: PBMCs, B-cell-depleted T cells, or T cells were the source of the cDNA or gDNA that made up the material.

This CDR3 region has 14 residues. Germline V lookup: CDR1 SGDLS, CDR2 YYNGEE. J gave up 3 bases and V 0 bases, and 3 bases lay outside the gene matches. In the authors' methods: Reference gene primers were amplified, and this amplification served to estimate nucleated cell counts. The repertoire was sequenced with immunoSEQ multiplex PCR; TCRdb's copy has only in-frame clones and lacks some. The V and J calls and clone size come from that table; D and trimming were worked out from the DNA. The table lists 25,000 to 35,000 clones, around 85% of them singletons. Sequencing was performed on peripheral blood. The V and J genes are TRBV9 and TRBJ2-7; 7 nucleotides agree with TRBD2. The receptor comes from a human donor in a cohort sampled during active COVID-19. The CDR3 bases are TGTGCCAGCAGCGTAGGCGGGGAGGGCTACGAGCAGTACTTC. As protein: CASSVGGEGYEQYF.